Following are 18 T cell receptor beta chains from one sample sequenced in a study of human T cells and chemical hapten exposure. Regarding time point: healthy volunteer bleed at 6 weeks. Before extraction, the whole blood was not fractionated, and total RNA was taken from it. Using its own MiXCR run on the RACE reads, TCRdb lists one record per CDR3 protein. The sample holds about 45,000 distinct CDR3 sequences, 3.5% to 4% seen once. The sample comprised whole blood. Receptor source: a human donor in good health. Some clones in this sample may be carry-over from other donors' samples.

This clonotype has at least ten counts. The rearrangement uses TRBV3-1 and TRBJ2-5; 15 bases fit TRBD2. The CDR3 runs to 15 residues. J lost 4 bases, V lost 4 bases, and 1 base had no gene match. Germline V gene data show CDR1 as LGHDT and CDR2 as YNNKEL (reference sequence). The CDR3 DNA sequence: TGTGCCAGCAGCCTGGGACTAGCGGGAGGAGAGACCCAGTACTTC. It is translated as CASSLGLAGGETQYF.

This clonotype was seen repeatedly, ten times or more. The chain links TRBV6-5 to TRBJ1-6, with TRBD1 identical over 7 bases. The trim removed 2 bases at V and 7 bases at J, leaving 8 bases unmatched. The length of the CDR3 is 16 residues. Germline values: CDR1 MNHEY, CDR2 SVGAGI. The CDR3 sequence is CASSYEGARRNSPLHF. The CDR3 coding sequence is TGTGCCAGCAGTTACGAGGGGGCGCGTCGGAATTCACCCCTCCACTTT.

This clonotype was counted ten times or more. CDR3 region: CASSLALDRDTEAFF. Here the CDR3 DNA reads TGCGCCAGCAGCTTGGCCCTGGACAGGGACACTGAAGCTTTCTTT. The chain recombines TRBV5-1 with TRBJ1-1, with 8 bases matching TRBD1. Germline CDR1 is SGHRS and CDR2 is YFSETQ. The J segment lost 3 bases and the V segment lost 0 bases, leaving 4 bases of the junction unmatched. This CDR3 has 15 residues.

This clonotype showed up many times. The chain recombines TRBV2 with TRBJ2-5; D uncertain. The CDR3 totals 11 residues. Germline V gene sequence: CDR1 SNHLY, CDR2 FYNNEI. Trimming removed 6 bases at V and 5 bases at J, with 7 bases between. The CDR3 DNA follows: TGTGCCAGCAGCCATTCGGAGACCCAGTACTTC. This codes for CASSHSETQYF.

This clonotype was seen at least ten times. This sequence joins TRBV11-2 and TRBJ1-1; D is unclear. The CDR3 has 13 amino acids. The V and J ends lost 5 bases and 11 bases respectively, with 18 bases between them. Germline V CDR1 and CDR2: SGHAT, FQNNGV. The CDR3 protein is CASSPRLVVGAFF. The CDR3 bases are TGTGCCAGCAGCCCCCGACTGGTGGTGGGCGCTTTCTTT.

This clonotype was found many times. The rearrangement uses TRBV20-1 and TRBJ2-7, with D unresolved. CDR1 DFQATT and CDR2 SNEGSKA come from the germline V gene (reference sequence). CDR3 size: 14 residues. V lost 0 bases, J lost 2 bases, and 11 bases lay in between. The CDR3: CSAREPGRAYEQYF. CDR3 coding DNA: TGCAGTGCTAGAGAGCCGGGTAGAGCCTACGAGCAGTACTTC.

This clonotype occurred many times. The V and J genes are TRBV27 and TRBJ1-5; 9 bases map to TRBD1. This CDR3 comprises 14 residues. Germline-derived CDR1 and CDR2 are MNHEY and SMNVEV (reference sequence). V gave up 4 bases and J gave up 6 bases; unmatched junction bases: 4. In DNA form, the CDR3 reads TGTGCCAGCAGTTCCGGGACAGGGAGTCAGCCCCAGCATTTT. Protein: CASSSGTGSQPQHF.

This clonotype was picked up many times. The chain is built from TRBV20-1 and TRBJ2-3; 7 nucleotides align to TRBD1. V shed 5 bases, J shed 4 bases, and the junction held 12 bases outside the gene matches. Per the germline V gene, CDR1 is DFQATT and CDR2 is SNEGSKA (reference sequence). This CDR3 has 15 residues. Written as DNA, the CDR3 is TGCAGTGCTCGTAAGAGACAGGGCTTCGCAGATACGCAGTATTTT. Translation gives CSARKRQGFADTQYF.

This clonotype came up many times. V gene TRBV15 combines with J gene TRBJ2-4, with D tentatively TRBD1 (5 bases). There are 15 residues in the CDR3. CDR1 is LNHNV, CDR2 YYDKDF, per germline (reference sequence). The V gene lost 1 base and the J gene lost 1 base, with 8 bases spanning the gap. The chain's CDR3 is CATSRGGEAKNIQYF. In nucleotides, the CDR3 is TGTGCCACCAGCAGAGGGGGCGAGGCCAAAAACATTCAGTACTTC.

There are many counts of this clonotype. V usage is TRBV20-1 and J usage is TRBJ1-4; D not resolved. Germline assignment: CDR1 DFQATT and CDR2 SNEGSKA (reference sequence). There are 13 residues in the CDR3. Trimming stripped 4 bases from V and 11 bases from J, with 17 bases between. The CDR3 protein is CSATVTRGGKLFF. The CDR3 DNA sequence: TGCAGTGCTACGGTAACCAGAGGCGGGAAACTGTTTTTT.

Many counts were recorded for this clonotype. This rearrangement joins TRBV29-1 to TRBJ2-7; D possibly corresponds to TRBD2 (6 bases). The CDR3 is 15 amino acids. CDR1 is SQVTM, CDR2 ANQGSEA, per germline. V was trimmed by 3 bases and J by 7 bases, leaving 22 bases between them. The CDR3 region is CSVEPATSLPGEQYF. The CDR3 nucleotides are TGCAGCGTTGAGCCGGCAACTAGCCTACCAGGGGAGCAGTACTTC.

This clonotype was recorded a few times. The V and J genes are TRBV18 and TRBJ2-1, with 10 bases matching TRBD1. CDR3 length: 15 residues. CDR1 and CDR2 from the germline V gene are KGHSH and LQKENI. V was clipped by 6 bases and J by 1 base; unmatched bases: 3. The CDR3 sequence is CASSPGQGSYNEQFF. The DNA for the CDR3 is TGTGCCAGCTCGCCGGGACAGGGGTCCTACAATGAGCAGTTCTTC.

This clonotype was picked up a small number of times. This chain uses TRBV30 with TRBJ1-1; D gene uncertain. The CDR3 covers 15 residues. Between the trimmed V and J ends, which lost 3 bases and 2 bases, there was a span of 16 bases. Germline values: CDR1 GTSNPN, CDR2 SVGIG (reference sequence). The CDR3: CAWSLRGGLNTEAFF. The CDR3 region has the DNA TGTGCCTGGAGCCTCCGAGGAGGGCTCAACACTGAAGCTTTCTTT.

This clonotype was counted at least ten times. V is TRBV18 and J is TRBJ2-5; TRBD1 might be the D (6 bases). The CDR3 sequence is 14 residues long. The V gene's germline CDR1 is KGHSH and CDR2 LQKENI. Trimming stripped 5 bases from V and 2 bases from J, with 12 bases between. As DNA, the CDR3 is TGTGCCAGCTCATCACTGACAGGACAAGAGACCCAGTACTTC. This gives the protein CASSSLTGQETQYF. Together with reference TRBV18 and TRBJ2-5, the CDR3 gives the full variable domain: NAGVMQNPRHLVRRRGQEARLRCSPMKGHSHVYWYRQLPEEGLKFMVYLQKENIIDESGMPKERFSAEFPKEGPSILRIQQVVRGDSAAYFCASSSLTGQETQYFGPGTRLLVL.

The chain is built from TRBV29-1 and TRBJ1-1; D gene ambiguous. Trimming took 4 bases from V and 1 from J, leaving 13 bases between them. Per germline, CDR1 SQVTM and CDR2 ANQGSEA. This CDR3 is 14 amino acids long. CDR3 amino acids: CSVVQSSSNTEAFF. The CDR3 coding sequence is TGCAGCGTTGTTCAATCCAGCTCGAACACTGAAGCTTTCTTT.

This clonotype has more than one count but fewer than ten. The chain couples TRBV7-2 to TRBJ1-2; D perhaps matches TRBD1 (6 bases). The CDR3 loop spans 13 amino acids. V was clipped by 1 base and J by 6 bases, with 9 bases between them. Germline assignment: CDR1 SGHTA and CDR2 FQGNSA. The CDR3 region has the DNA TGTGCCAGCAGCTTAGGGGGGGCGAATGGCTACACCTTC. It yields the protein CASSLGGANGYTF.

The chain recombines TRBV20-1 with TRBJ1-1; possible D gene TRBD1, 5 bases. There are 14 residues in the CDR3. Germline-derived CDR1 and CDR2 are DFQATT and SNEGSKA (reference sequence). V lost 3 bases and J 1 base, leaving 12 bases between the germline ends. CDR3 bases: TGCAGTGCTAGGGGGAGGGGAGGGAACACTGAAGCTTTCTTT. Its translation is CSARGRGGNTEAFF.

This clonotype has at least ten counts. The chain has TRBV4-1 and TRBJ2-3; tentatively, D is TRBD2 (5 bases). The CDR3 is 17 amino acids. V dropped 1 base and J dropped 0 bases, with 14 bases sitting between them. The V gene's germline CDR1 is MGHRA and CDR2 YSYEKL. The CDR3 region is CASSQGHLTTSTDTQYF. The CDR3 DNA is TGCGCCAGCAGCCAAGGACATTTGACTACTAGCACAGATACGCAGTATTTT.